A selection of T cell receptor beta chains follows, all from one sample in a study of T cells in tuberculosis. Sequencing was performed with immunoSEQ multiplex PCR; in TCRdb, only in-frame clones are kept and a portion is missing. The sample lists about 36,000 clones; approximately 93% were seen once. The sample taken for sequencing was PBMCs. The origin of the receptors is a donor aged 5-35 years with latent tuberculosis or without tuberculosis infection. Each CDR3 is given with its conserved first and last residue. Fields, in order: CDR3 protein, V gene, J gene.

cdr3_aa: CASSRGQGTTPNEQYF; v_call: TRBV6-6; j_call: TRBJ2-7
cdr3_aa: CASSYGQVSGNTIYF; v_call: TRBV6-5; j_call: TRBJ1-3
cdr3_aa: CASSLKGLQQEITGELFF; v_call: TRBV5-1; j_call: TRBJ2-2
cdr3_aa: CASSPETGRTNEKLFF; v_call: TRBV18; j_call: TRBJ1-4
cdr3_aa: CASSFRGNPRQYNEQFF; v_call: TRBV5-6; j_call: TRBJ2-1
cdr3_aa: CASSPRQGTYEQYF; v_call: TRBV19; j_call: TRBJ2-7
cdr3_aa: CASRFLSTEAFF; v_call: TRBV6-1; j_call: TRBJ1-1
cdr3_aa: CASSGRTGGVEKLFF; v_call: TRBV25-1; j_call: TRBJ1-4
cdr3_aa: CASSRERAPANYGYTF; v_call: TRBV5-8; j_call: TRBJ1-2
cdr3_aa: CASSVMTGGGEGYTF; v_call: TRBV9; j_call: TRBJ1-2
cdr3_aa: CASSDSGIYGYTF; v_call: TRBV6-4; j_call: TRBJ1-2
cdr3_aa: CASDLGGGADTQYF; v_call: TRBV19; j_call: TRBJ2-3
cdr3_aa: CASSLFGQQNTEAFF; v_call: TRBV6-5; j_call: TRBJ1-1
cdr3_aa: CASSVALAANEKLFF; v_call: TRBV9; j_call: TRBJ1-4
cdr3_aa: CASSESSSSTDTQYF; v_call: TRBV10-2; j_call: TRBJ2-3
cdr3_aa: CASSMDRGNTIYF; v_call: TRBV19; j_call: TRBJ1-3
cdr3_aa: CASSDSIGAGGRSPLHF; v_call: TRBV6-4; j_call: TRBJ1-6
cdr3_aa: CASSNRGAEAFF; v_call: TRBV6-5; j_call: TRBJ1-1
cdr3_aa: CASSIGQGMGQPQHF; v_call: TRBV19; j_call: TRBJ1-5
cdr3_aa: CAIWEGRYNSPLHF; v_call: TRBV10-3; j_call: TRBJ1-6
cdr3_aa: CASSIWLAMDTQYF; v_call: TRBV19; j_call: TRBJ2-3
cdr3_aa: CASSLATGEGYTF; v_call: TRBV5-1; j_call: TRBJ1-2
cdr3_aa: CASTTDRTNTEAFF; v_call: TRBV6-6; j_call: TRBJ1-1
cdr3_aa: CASSIPGQATYEQYF; v_call: TRBV19; j_call: TRBJ2-7
cdr3_aa: CASGFGGVETQYF; v_call: TRBV12-5; j_call: TRBJ2-5
cdr3_aa: CASSWAGVRDEQYF; v_call: TRBV7-8; j_call: TRBJ2-7
cdr3_aa: CASSPCWQGNNQPQHF; v_call: TRBV10-1; j_call: TRBJ1-5
cdr3_aa: CASSQGIYPQGNQPQHF; v_call: TRBV4-1; j_call: TRBJ1-5
cdr3_aa: CASSESQAIRLLKNTIYF; v_call: TRBV2; j_call: TRBJ1-3
cdr3_aa: CASRPGQLSYGYTF; v_call: TRBV6-5; j_call: TRBJ1-2
cdr3_aa: CASSQSRDFEQYF; v_call: TRBV4-1; j_call: TRBJ2-7
cdr3_aa: CASSPRDRYNEQFF; v_call: TRBV11-2; j_call: TRBJ2-1
cdr3_aa: CAWKTGGKSPLHF; v_call: TRBV30; j_call: TRBJ1-6
cdr3_aa: CASSGDMGSPLHF; v_call: TRBV25-1; j_call: TRBJ1-6
cdr3_aa: CASSTWTGRQTQYF; v_call: TRBV14; j_call: TRBJ2-5
cdr3_aa: CASNSGAFRNEQFF; v_call: TRBV19; j_call: TRBJ2-1
cdr3_aa: CASRLLDRDNSPLHF; v_call: TRBV5-1; j_call: TRBJ1-6
cdr3_aa: CASSLGQGRFNNSPLHF; v_call: TRBV5-6; j_call: TRBJ1-6
cdr3_aa: CASSLGAGLNTEAFF; v_call: TRBV7-2; j_call: TRBJ1-1
cdr3_aa: CASSRTVGDATNEKLFF; v_call: TRBV4-1; j_call: TRBJ1-4
cdr3_aa: CASISSAGYGYTF; v_call: TRBV6-6; j_call: TRBJ1-2
cdr3_aa: CASSLFQDRALYEQYF; v_call: TRBV27; j_call: TRBJ2-7
cdr3_aa: CASSLDRRSTYEQYF; v_call: TRBV13; j_call: TRBJ2-7
cdr3_aa: CAWSSNLFYEQYF; v_call: TRBV30; j_call: TRBJ2-7
cdr3_aa: CASSQDRGAYGYTF; v_call: TRBV4-3; j_call: TRBJ1-2
cdr3_aa: CASSDGQGADTQYF; v_call: TRBV6-4; j_call: TRBJ2-3
cdr3_aa: CASTYGGLANYGYTF; v_call: TRBV6-5; j_call: TRBJ1-2
cdr3_aa: CASSYRGGASNQPQHF; v_call: TRBV6-5; j_call: TRBJ1-5
cdr3_aa: CASSRGQGADTQYF; v_call: TRBV7-2; j_call: TRBJ2-3
cdr3_aa: CAITPGQGAYGYTF; v_call: TRBV6-1; j_call: TRBJ1-2
cdr3_aa: CSARDLEAFF; v_call: TRBV20-1; j_call: TRBJ1-1
cdr3_aa: CASSTFGTGGGSTEAFF; v_call: TRBV7-6; j_call: TRBJ1-1
cdr3_aa: CSVAPTNSNQPQHF; v_call: TRBV29-1; j_call: TRBJ1-5
cdr3_aa: CASSLTQRGTEAFF; v_call: TRBV6-5; j_call: TRBJ1-1
cdr3_aa: CASSLDAVSTDTQYF; v_call: TRBV5-1; j_call: TRBJ2-3
cdr3_aa: CASSGGQKSSYEQYF; v_call: TRBV2; j_call: TRBJ2-7
cdr3_aa: CAWSVRGTISGNTIYF; v_call: TRBV30; j_call: TRBJ1-3
cdr3_aa: CASSLVRMNSGANVLTF; v_call: TRBV5-6; j_call: TRBJ2-6